The T cell receptor beta chain described here comes from a study of CD8+ T cells in alopecia areata. CDR3 length: 13 residues. Per the germline V gene, CDR1 is LGHNT and CDR2 is FRNRAP. V shed 8 bases and J shed 4 bases, with 14 bases lying between them. The treatment denotes: oral pan-JAK inhibitor, 5-10 mg twice daily. This clone occurred a few times. Reverse transcription of extracted RNA yielded cDNA, which provided the sequencing template. Clones were read by immunoSEQ multiplex PCR, and TCRdb kept only the in-frame ones, dropping some. The sample carries roughly 200,000 clones, 53% recorded once.

Material: CD8+ T cells sorted from blood, obtained at week 24, from a patient treated with tofacitinib. The chain recombines TRBV12-5 with TRBJ1-1; D is uncertain. This receptor was obtained from a human donor with alopecia areata. CDR3 in DNA: TGTGCTAGTAACGACGGAACAATCACTGAAGCTTTCTTT. Its protein product is CASNDGTITEAFF.